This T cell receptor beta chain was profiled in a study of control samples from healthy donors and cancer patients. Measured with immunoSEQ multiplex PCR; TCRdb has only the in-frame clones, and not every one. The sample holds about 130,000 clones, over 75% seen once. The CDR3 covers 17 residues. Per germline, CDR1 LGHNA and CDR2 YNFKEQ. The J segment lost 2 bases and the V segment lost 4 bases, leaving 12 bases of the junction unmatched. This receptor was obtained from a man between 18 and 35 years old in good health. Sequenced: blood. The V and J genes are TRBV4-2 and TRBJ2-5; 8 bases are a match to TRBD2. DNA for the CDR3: TGTGCCAGCAGCCGTGAAGGTCCGGAGCGGGGGCAAGAGACCCAGTACTTC. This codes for CASSREGPERGQETQYF.